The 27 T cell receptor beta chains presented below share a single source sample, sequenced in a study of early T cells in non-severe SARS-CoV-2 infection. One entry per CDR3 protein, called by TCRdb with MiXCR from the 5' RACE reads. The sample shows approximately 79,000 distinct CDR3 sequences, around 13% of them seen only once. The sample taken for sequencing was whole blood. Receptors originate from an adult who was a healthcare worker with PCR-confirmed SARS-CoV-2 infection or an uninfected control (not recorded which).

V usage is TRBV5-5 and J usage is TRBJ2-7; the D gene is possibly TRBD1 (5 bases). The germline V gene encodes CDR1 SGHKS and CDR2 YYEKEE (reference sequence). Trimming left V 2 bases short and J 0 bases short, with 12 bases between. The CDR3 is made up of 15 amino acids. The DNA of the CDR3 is TGTGCCAGCAGCTTCTTGGACACCTACTCCTACGAGCAGTACTTC. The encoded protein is CASSFLDTYSYEQYF.

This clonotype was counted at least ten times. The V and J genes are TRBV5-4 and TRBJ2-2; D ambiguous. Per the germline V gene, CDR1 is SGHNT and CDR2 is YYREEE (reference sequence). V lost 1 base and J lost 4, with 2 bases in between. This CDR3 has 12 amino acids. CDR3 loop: CASSLLTGELFF. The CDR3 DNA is TGTGCCAGCAGCTTGCTCACCGGGGAGCTGTTTTTT.

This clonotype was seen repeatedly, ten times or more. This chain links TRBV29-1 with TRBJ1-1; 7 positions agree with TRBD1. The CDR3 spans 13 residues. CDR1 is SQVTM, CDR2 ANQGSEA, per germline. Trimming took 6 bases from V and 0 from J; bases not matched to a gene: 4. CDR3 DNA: TGCAGCGTATACAGGGGTCTGAACACTGAAGCTTTCTTT. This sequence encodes CSVYRGLNTEAFF.

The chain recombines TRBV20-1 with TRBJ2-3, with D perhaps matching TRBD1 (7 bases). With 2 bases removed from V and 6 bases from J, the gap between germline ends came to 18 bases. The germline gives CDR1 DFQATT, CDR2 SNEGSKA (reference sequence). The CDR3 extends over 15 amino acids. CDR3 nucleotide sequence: TGCAGTGCTAGAAGTCCAGGGGGTGCGGGGGATACGCAGTATTTT. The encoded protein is CSARSPGGAGDTQYF.

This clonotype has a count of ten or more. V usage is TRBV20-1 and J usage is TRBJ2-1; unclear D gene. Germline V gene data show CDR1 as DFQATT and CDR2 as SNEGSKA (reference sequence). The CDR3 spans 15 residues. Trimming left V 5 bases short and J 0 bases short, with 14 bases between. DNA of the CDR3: TGCAGTGCTGACTCGTCTGGACGCTCCTACAATGAGCAGTTCTTC. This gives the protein CSADSSGRSYNEQFF.

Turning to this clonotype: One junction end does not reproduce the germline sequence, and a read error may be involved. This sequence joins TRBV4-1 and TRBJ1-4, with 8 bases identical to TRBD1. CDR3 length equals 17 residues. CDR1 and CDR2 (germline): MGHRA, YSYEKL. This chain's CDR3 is CASCQGTGRGVNEKLFF. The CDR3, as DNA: TGCGCCAGCTGCCAAGGGACAGGCCGCGGGGTCAATGAAAAACTGTTTTTT.

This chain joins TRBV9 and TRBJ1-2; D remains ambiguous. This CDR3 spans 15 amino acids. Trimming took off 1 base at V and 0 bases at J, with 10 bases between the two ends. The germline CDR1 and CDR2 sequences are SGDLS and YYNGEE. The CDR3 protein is CASSVLAETNYGYTF. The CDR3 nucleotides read TGTGCCAGCAGCGTATTAGCGGAGACTAACTATGGCTACACCTTC.

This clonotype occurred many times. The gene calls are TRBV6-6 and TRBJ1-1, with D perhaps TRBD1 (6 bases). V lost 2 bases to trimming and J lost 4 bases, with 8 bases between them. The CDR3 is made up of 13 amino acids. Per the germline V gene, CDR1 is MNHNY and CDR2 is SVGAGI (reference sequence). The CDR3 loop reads CASSYQGPTEAFF. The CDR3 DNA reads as TGTGCCAGCAGTTACCAGGGGCCCACTGAAGCTTTCTTT.

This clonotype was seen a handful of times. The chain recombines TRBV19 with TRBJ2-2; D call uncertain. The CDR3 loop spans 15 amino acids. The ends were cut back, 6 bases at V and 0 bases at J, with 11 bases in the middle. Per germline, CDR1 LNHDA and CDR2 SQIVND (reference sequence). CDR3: CASRDRPPNTGELFF. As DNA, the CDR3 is TGTGCCAGTAGGGACCGACCCCCGAACACCGGGGAGCTGTTTTTT.

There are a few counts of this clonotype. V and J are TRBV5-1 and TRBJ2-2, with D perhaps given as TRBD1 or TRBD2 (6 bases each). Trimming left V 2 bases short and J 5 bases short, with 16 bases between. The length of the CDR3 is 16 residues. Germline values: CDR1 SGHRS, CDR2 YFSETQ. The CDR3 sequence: CASSFPQGRYTGELFF. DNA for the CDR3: TGCGCCAGCAGCTTTCCGCAGGGGAGGTATACCGGGGAGCTGTTTTTT.

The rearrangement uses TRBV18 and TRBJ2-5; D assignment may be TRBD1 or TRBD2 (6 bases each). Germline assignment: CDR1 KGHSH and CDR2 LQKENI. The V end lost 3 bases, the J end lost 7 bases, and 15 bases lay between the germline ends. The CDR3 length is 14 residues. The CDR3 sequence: CASSPPGASVTQYF. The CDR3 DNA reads TGTGCCAGCTCACCCCCGGGGGCTTCCGTGACCCAGTACTTC.

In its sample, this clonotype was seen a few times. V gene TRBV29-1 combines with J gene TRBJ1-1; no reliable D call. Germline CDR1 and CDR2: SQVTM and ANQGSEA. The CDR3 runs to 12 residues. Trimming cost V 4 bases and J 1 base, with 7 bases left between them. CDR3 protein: CSVGASNTEAFF. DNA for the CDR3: TGCAGCGTTGGGGCCTCGAACACTGAAGCTTTCTTT.

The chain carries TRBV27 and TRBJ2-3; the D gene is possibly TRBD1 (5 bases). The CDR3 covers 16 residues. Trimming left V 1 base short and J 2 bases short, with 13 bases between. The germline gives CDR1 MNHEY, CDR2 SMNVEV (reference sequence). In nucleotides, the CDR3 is TGTGCCAGCAGTTTATGGCAGGGTGGGGACACAGATACGCAGTATTTT. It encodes CASSLWQGGDTDTQYF.

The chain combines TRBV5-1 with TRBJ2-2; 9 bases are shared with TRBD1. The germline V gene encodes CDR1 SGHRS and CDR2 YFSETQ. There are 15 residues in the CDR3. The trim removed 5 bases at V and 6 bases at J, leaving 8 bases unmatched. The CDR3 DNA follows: TGCGCCAGCAGGGCCGGGACAGGGATGGCCGGGGAGCTGTTTTTT. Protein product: CASRAGTGMAGELFF.

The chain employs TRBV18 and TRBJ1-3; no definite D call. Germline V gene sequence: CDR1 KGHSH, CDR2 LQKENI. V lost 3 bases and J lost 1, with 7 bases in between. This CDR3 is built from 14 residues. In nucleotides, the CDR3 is TGTGCCAGCTCACCCCCAGTATCTGGAAACACCATATATTTT. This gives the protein CASSPPVSGNTIYF.

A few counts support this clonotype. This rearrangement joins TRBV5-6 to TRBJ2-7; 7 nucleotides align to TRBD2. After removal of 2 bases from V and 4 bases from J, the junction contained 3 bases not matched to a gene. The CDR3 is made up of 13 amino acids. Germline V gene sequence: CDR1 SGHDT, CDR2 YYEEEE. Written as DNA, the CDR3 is TGTGCCAGCAGCTTTGGAGCGGGGTACGAGCAGTACTTC. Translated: CASSFGAGYEQYF.

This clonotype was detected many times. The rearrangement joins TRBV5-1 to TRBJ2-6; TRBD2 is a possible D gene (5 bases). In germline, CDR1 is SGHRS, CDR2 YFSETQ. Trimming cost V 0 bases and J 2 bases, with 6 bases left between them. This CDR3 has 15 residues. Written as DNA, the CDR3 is TGCGCCAGCAGCTTGGACGGGGCTGGGGCCAACGTCCTGACTTTC. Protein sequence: CASSLDGAGANVLTF.

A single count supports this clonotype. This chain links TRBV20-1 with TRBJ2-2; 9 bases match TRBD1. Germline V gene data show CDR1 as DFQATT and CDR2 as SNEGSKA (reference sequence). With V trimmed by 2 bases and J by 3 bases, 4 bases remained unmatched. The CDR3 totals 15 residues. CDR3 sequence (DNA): TGCAGTGCTAGAAGGGACAGGGCGGACACCGGGGAGCTGTTTTTT. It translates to CSARRDRADTGELFF.

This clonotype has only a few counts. As DNA, the CDR3 is TGTGCCAGCAGCGTCACGTCCGGACCCAACTATGGCTACACCTTC. The encoded protein is CASSVTSGPNYGYTF. This chain links TRBV9 with TRBJ1-2; D is uncertain. Germline values: CDR1 SGDLS, CDR2 YYNGEE. Trimming took off 2 bases at V and 2 bases at J, with 13 bases between the two ends. This CDR3 region has 15 residues.

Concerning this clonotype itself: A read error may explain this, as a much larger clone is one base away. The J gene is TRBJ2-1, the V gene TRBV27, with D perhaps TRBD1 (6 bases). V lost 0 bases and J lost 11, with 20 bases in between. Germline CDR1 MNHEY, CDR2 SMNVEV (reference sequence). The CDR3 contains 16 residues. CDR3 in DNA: TGTGCCAGCAGTTTATCCCTGCCGACAGGATCCCATAAGCAGTTCTTC. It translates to CASSLSLPTGSHKQFF.

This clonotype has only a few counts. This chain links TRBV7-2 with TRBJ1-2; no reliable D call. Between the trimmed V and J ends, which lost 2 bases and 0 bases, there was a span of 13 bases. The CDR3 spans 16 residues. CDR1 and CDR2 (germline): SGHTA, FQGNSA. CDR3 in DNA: TGTGCCAGCAGCTTAAATAGCGGCCGCACTAACTATGGCTACACCTTC. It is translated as CASSLNSGRTNYGYTF.

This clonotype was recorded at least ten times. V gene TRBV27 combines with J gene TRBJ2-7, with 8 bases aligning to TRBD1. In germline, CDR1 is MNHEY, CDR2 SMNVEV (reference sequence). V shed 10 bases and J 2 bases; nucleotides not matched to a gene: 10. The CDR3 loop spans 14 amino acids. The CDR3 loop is CATQATGVTYEQYF. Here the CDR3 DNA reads TGTGCCACCCAGGCGACAGGGGTGACCTACGAGCAGTACTTC.

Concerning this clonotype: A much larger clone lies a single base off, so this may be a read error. For the CDR3, the DNA is TGTGCCAGCAGCTCTGGGTGGACAATCGCCAGGGAGCTGTTTTTT. Translation: CASSSGWTIARELFF. V is TRBV11-2 and J is TRBJ2-2; the D gene is possibly TRBD1 (5 bases). Trimming took 4 bases from V and 9 from J, leaving 18 bases between them. This CDR3 region has 15 residues. The V gene's germline CDR1 is SGHAT and CDR2 FQNNGV.

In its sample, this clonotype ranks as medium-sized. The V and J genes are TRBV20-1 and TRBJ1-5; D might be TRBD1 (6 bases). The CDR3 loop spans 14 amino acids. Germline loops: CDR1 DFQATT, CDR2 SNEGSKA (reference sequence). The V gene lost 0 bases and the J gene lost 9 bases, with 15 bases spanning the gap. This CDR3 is CSAREEDRAGPQHF. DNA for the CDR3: TGCAGTGCTAGAGAAGAGGACAGAGCCGGGCCCCAGCATTTT.

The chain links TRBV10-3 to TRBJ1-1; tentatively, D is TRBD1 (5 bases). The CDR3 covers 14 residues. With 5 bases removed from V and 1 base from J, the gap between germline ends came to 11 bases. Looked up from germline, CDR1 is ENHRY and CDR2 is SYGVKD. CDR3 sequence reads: CAISWGLRNTEAFF. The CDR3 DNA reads TGTGCCATCAGTTGGGGACTTAGGAACACTGAAGCTTTCTTT.

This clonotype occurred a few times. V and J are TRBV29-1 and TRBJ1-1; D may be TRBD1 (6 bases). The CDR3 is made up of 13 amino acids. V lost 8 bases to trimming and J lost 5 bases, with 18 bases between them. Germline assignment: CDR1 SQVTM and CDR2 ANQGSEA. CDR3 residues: CSFKTGGETEAFF. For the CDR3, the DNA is TGCAGCTTTAAGACAGGCGGGGAAACTGAAGCTTTCTTT. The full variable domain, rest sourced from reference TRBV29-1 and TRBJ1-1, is SAVISQKPSRDICQRGTSLTIQCQVDSQVTMMFWYRQQPGQSLTLIATANQGSEATYESGFVIDKFPISRPNLTFSTLTVSNMSPEDSSIYLCSFKTGGETEAFFGQGTRLTVV.

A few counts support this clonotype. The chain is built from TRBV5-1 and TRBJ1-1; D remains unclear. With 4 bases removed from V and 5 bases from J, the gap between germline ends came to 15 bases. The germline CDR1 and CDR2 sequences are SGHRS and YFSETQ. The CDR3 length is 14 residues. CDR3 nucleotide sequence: TGCGCCAGCAGCCTACCTGGGTCAGTAACTGAAGCTTTCTTT. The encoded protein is CASSLPGSVTEAFF.